The clone carrying this T cell receptor (beta chain) turned up a few times. Its matching antigen is unknown. Distinct nucleotide sequences in the sample also encode this CDR3. These data originate in a study of shared clonotypes between healthy human individuals. Whole-study findings and limits: Genetic and exposure-history diversity was limited by the few donors.

V lost 0 bases and J 7 bases, leaving 13 bases between the germline ends. Looked up from germline, CDR1 is SGHTA and CDR2 is FQGNSA. The CDR3 is made up of 15 amino acids. The material for each subset, its genomic DNA, was split evenly across several immunoSEQ plates. Original processing notes: ImmunoSEQ junction-only sequences lacked quality scores, so their filtering differed. The assay was immunoSEQ multiplex PCR, and TCRdb's table has in-frame clones only and misses some. D and trimming come from the DNA, and the V and J calls and clone size come from that table. Here the sample spans approximately 440,000 clones, around 77% being singletons.

The receptor was isolated from a woman between 40 and 55 years old in good health. Some clones in this sample may be carry-over from other donors' samples. V usage is TRBV7-2 and J usage is TRBJ2-1, with D tentatively TRBD1 (6 bases). The specimen sequenced was PBMCs. CDR3 in amino acids: CASSLATGHRNEQFF. In DNA form, the CDR3 reads TGTGCCAGCAGCTTAGCTACGGGACACCGAAATGAGCAGTTCTTC.